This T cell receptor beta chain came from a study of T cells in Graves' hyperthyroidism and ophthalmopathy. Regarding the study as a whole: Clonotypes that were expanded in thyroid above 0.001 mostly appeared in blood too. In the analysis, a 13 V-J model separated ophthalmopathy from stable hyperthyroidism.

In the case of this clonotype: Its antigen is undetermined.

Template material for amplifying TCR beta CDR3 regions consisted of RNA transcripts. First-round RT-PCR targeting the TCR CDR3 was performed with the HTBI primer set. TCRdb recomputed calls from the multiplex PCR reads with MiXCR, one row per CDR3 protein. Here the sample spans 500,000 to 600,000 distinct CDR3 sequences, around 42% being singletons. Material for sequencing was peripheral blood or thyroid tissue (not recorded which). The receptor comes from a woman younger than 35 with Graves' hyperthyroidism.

CDR3: CSASDGANEKLFF. DNA of the CDR3: TGCAGTGCTAGTGATGGGGCGAATGAAAAACTGTTTTTT. The chain has TRBV20-1 and TRBJ1-4, with D maybe TRBD1 (5 bases). Germline-derived CDR1 and CDR2 are DFQATT and SNEGSKA (reference sequence). Between the trimmed V and J ends, which lost 3 bases and 5 bases, there was a span of 10 bases. The CDR3 loop spans 13 amino acids.